One sample yielded the 2 T cell receptor beta chains listed below, sequenced in a study of regulatory T cells in long-lasting Graves disease (dated by TCRdb to the early 2020s). This specimen's time point label, interpreted: newly diagnosed GD, antithyroid drugs for less than 3 months. RNA was extracted from PBMCs in TRIzol for both TCR sequencing and RNA sequencing. The library was obtained by multiplex PCR. Sequenced using an Illumina HiSeq 4000. TCR beta libraries were built with iRepertoire HTBI primers and Arm-PCR amplification of CDR3 regions. The raw public data were reprocessed by TCRdb itself: fastp quality trimming at Q25, MiXCR clonotype calling, in-frame beta chains only. CDR3 protein sequences are deduplicated, and each keeps its most common genes and DNA. The sample table lists around 400,000 distinct CDR3 sequences, 10% to 15% of them with a count of one. Jointly, the top ten make up 18% of the sample.

In addition, the sample was reused for a study of T cells in Graves' hyperthyroidism and ophthalmopathy.

The sequencing used peripheral blood mononuclear cells (PBMCs), collected at new diagnosis, from a patient treated with antithyroid drugs. The receptor set was obtained from a young woman with Graves disease. Donor details come from another sample of the same person, matched by shared clones.

On this clonotype: This likely stems from a read error, as it lies one base from a far larger clone. This sequence joins TRBV28 and TRBJ1-1, with TRBD1 identical over 10 bases. This CDR3 region has 17 residues. The germline CDR1 and CDR2 sequences are MDHEN and SYDVKM. The chain's CDR3 is CAGSSLGQGVRNTEAFF. Here the CDR3 DNA reads TGTGCCGGCAGTTCCCTAGGACAGGGGGTAAGGAACACTGAAGCTTTCTTT.

This clonotype was observed many times. CDR3 protein: CASARGGKETQYF. The CDR3 DNA is TGTGCCAGCGCTCGAGGCGGAAAAGAGACCCAGTACTTC. The chain has TRBV2 and TRBJ2-5, with D hard to call. Germline V gene sequence: CDR1 SNHLY, CDR2 FYNNEI. This CDR3 has 13 amino acids. V was clipped by 8 bases and J by 3 bases, with 13 bases between them.